Each of the 18 T cell receptor beta chains below was sequenced from the same sample in a study of breast tumors, draining lymph nodes, adjacent tissues. The lymph nodes were axillary draining lymph nodes from breast cancer patients. From the multiplex PCR reads, TCRdb called clonotypes with MiXCR, one entry per CDR3 protein. Of some 130,000 distinct CDR3 sequences in the sample, 15% to 20% were seen once. What was sequenced was axillary lymph node tissue. The receptor set was obtained from a female donor with breast cancer. Some clones in this sample may be carry-over from other donors' samples.

Details on this clonotype: Given a much more abundant clone one base away, this may be a read error. The gene calls are TRBV7-6 and TRBJ2-7; TRBD1 agrees at 11 bases. V was pared by 4 bases and J by 3 bases, with 8 bases of the junction left unmatched. CDR3 length: 16 residues. Germline assignment: CDR1 SGHVS and CDR2 FNYEAQ. This CDR3 is CASSYTGTGGSYEQYF. The CDR3 nucleotides are TGTGCCAGCAGCTATACCGGGACAGGGGGGAGCTACGAGCAGTACTTC.

This clonotype was observed many times. The chain employs TRBV4-2 and TRBJ2-1; D may correspond to TRBD1 or TRBD2 (5 bases each). This CDR3 has 16 residues. Germline V gene lookup returns CDR1 LGHNA and CDR2 YNFKEQ. Trimming took 0 bases from V and 8 from J, leaving 17 bases between them. The CDR3: CASSQEGIPLGDEQFF. DNA of the CDR3: TGTGCCAGCAGCCAAGAAGGGATTCCTTTGGGGGATGAGCAGTTCTTC.

A word on this clonotype: A much larger clonotype is one base distant, so this may be a read error. The V call is TRBV12-3 or TRBV12-4, the J call TRBJ1-6; a possible D gene is TRBD1 (6 bases). This CDR3 comprises 14 residues. In nucleotides, the CDR3 is TGTGCCGGCAGTTTTTATGGGGGCGGGGAACCCCTCCACTTT. Amino acids: CAGSFYGGGEPLHF.

This clonotype was counted many times. This chain links TRBV20-1 with TRBJ1-6; D not certain. Trimming stripped 3 bases from V and 3 bases from J, with 6 bases between. Germline CDR1 DFQATT, CDR2 SNEGSKA (reference sequence). There are 13 residues in the CDR3. The chain's CDR3 is CSASSGYNSPLHF. CDR3 in DNA: TGCAGTGCTAGTAGCGGCTATAATTCACCCCTCCACTTT.

This clonotype was seen ten or more times. The V and J genes are TRBV6-7 and TRBJ2-5, with TRBD2 as a possible D gene (7 bases). TRBV6-7 is filed as an ORF, its function uncertain. This CDR3 is 17 amino acids long. V was pared by 2 bases and J by 2 bases, with 18 bases between. CDR3: CASSYRRGGMGQETQYF. The CDR3 bases are TGTGCCAGCAGTTACCGTCGCGGGGGCATGGGACAAGAGACCCAGTACTTC.

This clonotype was detected ten times or more. The chain couples TRBV19 to TRBJ2-3; D is ambiguous. The CDR3 runs to 13 residues. CDR1 is LNHDA and CDR2 is SQIVND in the germline V gene (reference sequence). Trimming stripped 1 base from V and 2 bases from J, with 4 bases between. CDR3 region: CASSIALTDTQYF. The CDR3, as DNA: TGTGCCAGTAGTATAGCCCTCACAGATACGCAGTATTTT.

This clonotype was found many times. The chain employs TRBV6-5 and TRBJ2-7, with 9 bases that match TRBD2. Germline trimming cut 5 bases from V and 7 bases from J; bases unmatched to any gene: 9. This CDR3 spans 14 amino acids. Germline CDR1 is MNHEY and CDR2 is SVGAGI. The CDR3: CASSRKGLAWEQYF. CDR3 DNA sequence: TGTGCCAGCAGTCGAAAAGGACTAGCGTGGGAGCAGTACTTC.

This clonotype came up once. The rearrangement uses TRBV7-9 and TRBJ1-1; D remains unclear. The CDR3 runs 16 residues. The ends were cut back, 1 base at V and 2 bases at J, with 14 bases in the middle. The germline CDR1 and CDR2 sequences are SEHNR and FQNEAQ (reference sequence). The CDR3 protein is CASSLEGIGRNTEAFF. The CDR3 region has the DNA TGTGCCAGCAGCTTAGAAGGCATAGGGCGAAACACTGAAGCTTTCTTT. The variable domain in full, completed from reference TRBV7-9 and TRBJ1-1, reads DTGVSQNPRHKITKRGQNVTFRCDPISEHNRLYWYRQTLGQGPEFLTYFQNEAQLEKSRLLSDRFSAERPKGSFSTLEIQRTEQGDSAMYLCASSLEGIGRNTEAFFGQGTRLTVV.

This clonotype was observed at least ten times. This chain uses TRBV20-1 with TRBJ2-5; 8 bases fit TRBD2. The CDR3 consists of 18 residues. CDR1 and CDR2 from the germline V gene are DFQATT and SNEGSKA (reference sequence). With 1 base clipped from V and 3 bases from J, the junction kept 16 bases outside the gene matches. The CDR3 protein is CSARGRGDRGGGKETQYF. The CDR3 DNA is TGCAGTGCTAGAGGTCGCGGGGATCGGGGCGGGGGGAAAGAGACCCAGTACTTC.

In this sample, this clonotype turned up many times. The J gene is TRBJ2-7, the V gene TRBV6-2 or TRBV6-3, with 7 bases identical to TRBD2. Germline V CDR1 and CDR2: MNHEY, SVGEGT. V lost 7 bases and J lost 4; bases outside the gene matches: 10. The CDR3 has 14 amino acids. As DNA, the CDR3 is TGTGCCAGCAAGGGAGGGGCAATTGGATACGAGCAGTACTTC. Amino acid sequence: CASKGGAIGYEQYF.

About this clonotype itself: A much larger clone is a single base away; this may be a read error. No conserved phenylalanine or tryptophan ends this CDR3, so it is likely a read error. The V and J genes are TRBV20-1 and TRBJ2-3; D is undetermined. CDR1 is DFQATT and CDR2 is SNEGSKA in the germline V gene (reference sequence). CDR3 length: 15 residues. Trimming took off 2 bases at V and 1 base at J, with 13 bases between the two ends. The CDR3 nucleotides read TGCAGTGCTAGATTTTCCCACCGGGGCACAGATACGCAGTATCTT. Translation gives CSARFSHRGTDTQYL.

This clonotype was observed at least ten times. The CDR3 sequence is CASSLARSYEQYF. In DNA, the CDR3 is TGCGCCAGCAGCTTGGCCAGATCCTACGAGCAGTACTTC. The chain is built from TRBV5-1 and TRBJ2-7, with no clear D. Trimming left V 0 bases short and J 1 base short, with 5 bases between. The germline gives CDR1 SGHRS, CDR2 YFSETQ. This CDR3 region has 13 residues.

This clonotype was observed a few times. Compared with germline, one end of the junction differs, possibly owing to a read error. The chain joins TRBV27 to TRBJ2-1; 8 bases are shared with TRBD2. Germline V gene data show CDR1 as MNHEY and CDR2 as SMNVEV (reference sequence). This CDR3 contains 13 residues. The CDR3 loop reads CASSLSLAGEQLF. Here the CDR3 DNA reads TGTGCCAGCAGTTTATCTCTAGCGGGTGAGCAGCTCTTC.

This chain connects TRBV5-1 to TRBJ2-3, with 9 nucleotides matching TRBD2. Trimming took 0 bases from V and 4 from J; bases not matched to a gene: 9. The CDR3 runs 17 residues. CDR1 and CDR2 from the germline V gene are SGHRS and YFSETQ. CDR3: CASSLGFSGGFADTQYF. In DNA form, the CDR3 reads TGCGCCAGCAGCTTGGGGTTCAGCGGGGGGTTCGCAGATACGCAGTATTTT.

This clonotype was seen many times. The chain couples TRBV19 to TRBJ1-2, with D perhaps TRBD1 (6 bases). CDR3 length: 14 residues. With 3 bases removed from V and 0 bases from J, the gap between germline ends came to 8 bases. Per the germline V gene, CDR1 is LNHDA and CDR2 is SQIVND (reference sequence). This CDR3 reads CASSIDRPNYGYTF. DNA for the CDR3: TGTGCCAGTAGTATTGACAGGCCTAACTATGGCTACACCTTC.

This clonotype was found many times. The genes are TRBV10-3 and TRBJ2-3; 8 bases line up with TRBD1. V lost 3 bases to trimming and J lost 2 bases; unmatched junction nucleotides: 19. Looked up from germline, CDR1 is ENHRY and CDR2 is SYGVKD. The CDR3 runs to 20 residues. The CDR3: CAISELGPGGLWAATDTQYF. CDR3 in DNA: TGTGCCATCAGTGAACTAGGGCCAGGGGGCCTCTGGGCTGCCACAGATACGCAGTATTTT.

A remark on this clonotype: This may stem from a read error, because a much larger clone lies one nucleotide away. This sequence joins TRBV28 and TRBJ2-1; no definite D call. The CDR3 is 14 amino acids. Trimming stripped 4 bases from V and 5 bases from J, with 12 bases between. Looked up from germline, CDR1 is MDHEN and CDR2 is SYDVKM. CDR3: CASSSPPLDNEQFF. CDR3 DNA sequence: TGTGCCAGCAGTTCCCCCCCGTTGGACAATGAGCAGTTCTTC.

This clonotype was found many times. The chain combines TRBV20-1 with TRBJ2-5; D is perhaps TRBD1 or TRBD2 (5 bases each). V gave up 4 bases and J gave up 5 bases, with 14 bases separating them. Germline V gives CDR1 DFQATT, CDR2 SNEGSKA (reference sequence). CDR3 length equals 13 residues. The CDR3 region is CSATRDAGETQYF. In DNA form, the CDR3 reads TGCAGTGCTACCCGGGACGCCGGGGAGACCCAGTACTTC.